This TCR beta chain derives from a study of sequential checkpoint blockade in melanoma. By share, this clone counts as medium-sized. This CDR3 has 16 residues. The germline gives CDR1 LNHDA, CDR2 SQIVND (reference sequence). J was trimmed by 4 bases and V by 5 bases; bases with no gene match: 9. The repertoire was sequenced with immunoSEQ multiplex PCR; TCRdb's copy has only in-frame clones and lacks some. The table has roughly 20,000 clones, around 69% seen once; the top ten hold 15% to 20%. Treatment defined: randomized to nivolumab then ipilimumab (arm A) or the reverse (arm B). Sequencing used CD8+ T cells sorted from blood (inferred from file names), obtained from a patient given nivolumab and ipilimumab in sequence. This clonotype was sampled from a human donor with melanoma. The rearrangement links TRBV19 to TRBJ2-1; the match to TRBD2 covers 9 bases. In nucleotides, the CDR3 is TGTGCCAGTAGTCCCTCCCTGGCGGGGGGGTACAATGAGCAGTTCTTC. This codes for CASSPSLAGGYNEQFF.